The 21 T cell receptor beta chains reported below all come from one sample, sequenced in a study of blood T cell repertoires in COVID-19. This table comes from immunoSEQ multiplex PCR, and its TCRdb copy is limited to in-frame clones, with some not included. The sample consists of under 300,000 clones, under 90% of them appearing once. Sequencing was done on a sample of peripheral blood. The source of these receptors is a man aged 50 or older with acute or convalescent COVID-19.

This rearrangement joins TRBV5-1 to TRBJ2-7, with a possible D match to TRBD1 (7 bases). Trimming left V 0 bases short and J 5 bases short, with 15 bases between. The CDR3 length is 15 residues. Germline V gene sequence: CDR1 SGHRS, CDR2 YFSETQ. In DNA form, the CDR3 reads TGCGCCAGCAGCTTGGAGGTTGCAGGGGGGAACGAGCAGTACTTC. Translating it yields CASSLEVAGGNEQYF.

This sequence joins TRBV5-6 and TRBJ2-7, with D hard to call. The CDR3 extends over 15 amino acids. With 2 bases removed from V and 0 bases from J, the gap between germline ends came to 12 bases. Per germline, CDR1 SGHDT and CDR2 YYEEEE. The CDR3 loop reads CASSFRFASSYEQYF. The CDR3 bases are TGTGCCAGCAGCTTCAGGTTCGCCAGCTCCTACGAGCAGTACTTC.

The chain joins TRBV14 to TRBJ1-6; 9 bases line up with TRBD1. Losses at the gene ends were 4 bases for V and 9 bases for J; bases not matched to a gene: 10. Germline V gives CDR1 SGHDN, CDR2 FVKESK. The CDR3 consists of 16 residues. As DNA, the CDR3 is TGTGCCAGCAGCCCTCGTCCCGGGACAGGGTCTTCACCCCTCCACTTT. This codes for CASSPRPGTGSSPLHF.

CDR3 nucleotides: TGTGCCAGCAGCCAAGATGGTTGGTCCGCCGGGTCGTACTTC. Its protein is CASSQDGWSAGSYF. The chain uses TRBV3-1 (or the pseudogene TRBV3-2) and TRBJ2-5; no firm D call. The germline V gene has CDR1 LGHDT and CDR2 YNNKEL (reference sequence). V lost 0 bases and J lost 13, with 18 bases in between. This CDR3 is built from 14 residues.

Only a few counts were recorded for this clone. This chain joins TRBV19 and TRBJ1-1; TRBD1 aligns across 9 bases. The CDR3 sequence is 13 residues long. Trimming removed 5 bases from V and 10 bases from J; junction bases left unmatched: 8. The germline CDR1 and CDR2 sequences are LNHDA and SQIVND (reference sequence). In DNA, the CDR3 is TGTGCCAGTAGTTTGGGACAGGGAGCCGGAGCTTTCTTT. Encoded protein: CASSLGQGAGAFF.

This rearrangement joins TRBV9 to TRBJ1-6, with TRBD1 identical over 11 bases. This CDR3 contains 17 residues. Germline CDR1 SGDLS, CDR2 YYNGEE. V lost 4 bases, J lost 3 bases, and 6 bases stayed unmatched. The CDR3 spells CASSTGQGAFYNSPLHF. CDR3 DNA: TGTGCCAGCAGCACCGGACAGGGGGCTTTCTATAATTCACCCCTCCACTTT.

This clone was found once. The chain joins TRBV5-1 to TRBJ1-6, with 9 nucleotides matching TRBD1. The V segment lost 0 bases and the J segment 6 bases; nucleotides outside the gene matches: 4. CDR1 and CDR2 from the germline V gene are SGHRS and YFSETQ. The CDR3 loop spans 16 amino acids. The CDR3 protein is CASSLGTGAFNSPLHF. The CDR3 DNA sequence: TGCGCCAGCAGCTTGGGGACAGGGGCTTTTAATTCACCCCTCCACTTT. Full variable domain (rest looked up from reference TRBV5-1 and TRBJ1-6): KAGVTQTPRYLIKTRGQQVTLSCSPISGHRSVSWYQQTPGQGLQFLFEYFSETQRNKGNFPGRFSGRQFSNSRSEMNVSTLELGDSALYLCASSLGTGAFNSPLHFGNGTRLTVT.

CDR3 loop: CASRRLADNNEQFF. The DNA of the CDR3 is TGTGCCAGTAGGCGACTAGCGGACAACAATGAGCAGTTCTTC. The chain joins TRBV19 to TRBJ2-1, with TRBD2 identical over 9 bases. Germline trimming cut 6 bases from V and 5 bases from J; bases unmatched to any gene: 5. Per the germline V gene, CDR1 is LNHDA and CDR2 is SQIVND (reference sequence). The CDR3 sequence is 14 residues long. The entire variable domain, with the rest obtained from reference TRBV19 and TRBJ2-1, is as follows: DGGITQSPKYLFRKEGQNVTLSCEQNLNHDAMYWYRQDPGQGLRLIYYSQIVNDFQKGDIAEGYSVSREKKESFPLTVTSAQKNPTAFYLCASRRLADNNEQFFGPGTRLTVL.

The CDR3 region has the DNA TGTGCCAGCAGCGTAGCTACGAGCGGGGGGCTCTCCTACAATGAGCAGTTCTTC. It codes for CASSVATSGGLSYNEQFF. The chain links TRBV9 to TRBJ2-1; 9 nucleotides agree with TRBD2. Germline V gene sequence: CDR1 SGDLS, CDR2 YYNGEE. V gave up 0 bases and J gave up 0 bases; unmatched junction bases: 7. This CDR3 is built from 18 residues.

The rearrangement links TRBV5-1 to TRBJ2-2; no clear D gene. Per germline, CDR1 SGHRS and CDR2 YFSETQ. The ends were cut back, 0 bases at V and 5 bases at J, with 11 bases in the middle. This CDR3 spans 15 amino acids. The CDR3 DNA follows: TGCGCCAGCAGCTTGGTCGAGACAAAAACCGGGGAGCTGTTTTTT. Translated: CASSLVETKTGELFF.

The J gene is TRBJ2-1, the V gene TRBV11-2; 8 bases are shared with TRBD1. V trimming: 5 bases; J trimming: 5 bases; junction bases outside the gene matches: 17. The CDR3 has 18 residues. The germline CDR1 and CDR2 sequences are SGHAT and FQNNGV. CDR3 sequence reads: CASSPLHNPGQVNNEQFF. The CDR3 DNA reads as TGTGCCAGCAGCCCCCTACACAACCCGGGACAGGTGAACAATGAGCAGTTCTTC.

J is TRBJ1-2 and V is TRBV6-4; a possible D gene is TRBD1 (5 bases). Germline V lookup: CDR1 MRHNA, CDR2 SNTAGT. V dropped 3 bases and J dropped 7 bases, with 12 bases sitting between them. There are 13 residues in the CDR3. Written as DNA, the CDR3 is TGTGCCAGCAGTGAGGCCGGGGGAAGTGGCTACACCTTC. It codes for CASSEAGGSGYTF.

The chain couples TRBV12-1 to TRBJ2-7; the tabulated D call, TRBD2, remains unverified against the DNA. TRBV12-1 is a known pseudogene. This CDR3 region has 15 residues. In DNA, the CDR3 is TGTGCCAGCAGCCCGACTAGGGAGAGCTCCTACGAGCAGTACTTC. This sequence encodes CASSPTRESSYEQYF.

This sequence joins TRBV6-5 and TRBJ2-5; 8 bases match TRBD1. V lost 2 bases and J lost 4; bases outside the gene matches: 6. This CDR3 has 15 amino acids. CDR1 and CDR2 from the germline V gene are MNHEY and SVGAGI. The chain's CDR3 is CASSYEGRGRETQYF. DNA for the CDR3: TGTGCCAGCAGTTACGAGGGCAGGGGGCGAGAGACCCAGTACTTC.

CDR3 nucleotide sequence: TGTGCCAGCAGTTACGGGGAGACTAACTATGGCTACACCTTC. Translation gives CASSYGETNYGYTF. This chain links TRBV6-5 with TRBJ1-2; no clear D. The germline V gene encodes CDR1 MNHEY and CDR2 SVGAGI. V lost 2 bases and J lost 0, with 7 bases in between. The CDR3 length is 14 residues.

The chain employs TRBV2 and TRBJ1-5; 8 bases match TRBD1. Germline CDR1 reads SNHLY; CDR2 reads FYNNEI. V was clipped by 4 bases and J by 2 bases; unmatched bases: 4. CDR3 length: 15 amino acids. CDR3 in amino acids: CASSVQGAGNQPQHF. In DNA, the CDR3 is TGTGCCAGCAGTGTGCAGGGGGCCGGCAATCAGCCCCAGCATTTT.

The chain has TRBV5-1 and TRBJ1-1, with TRBD1 matching over 7 bases. CDR1 is SGHRS, CDR2 YFSETQ, per germline. The CDR3 totals 16 residues. The V gene end was trimmed by 4 bases and the J gene end by 4 bases; junction bases not matched to a gene: 13. The CDR3 is CASSNRRDRVSTEAFF. CDR3 in DNA: TGCGCCAGCAGCAATCGACGAGACAGGGTTAGCACTGAAGCTTTCTTT.

The rearrangement uses TRBV2 and TRBJ1-4; D might be TRBD1 (6 bases). CDR1 SNHLY and CDR2 FYNNEI come from the germline V gene. Trimming took 6 bases from V and 7 from J, leaving 15 bases between them. The CDR3 totals 14 residues. The CDR3 bases are TGTGCCAGCAGGGCTGGGGGAGGGGGTGAAAAACTGTTTTTT. Translation gives CASRAGGGGEKLFF.

The rearrangement uses TRBV6-5 and TRBJ2-5; D unresolved. The CDR3 has 14 amino acids. CDR1 is MNHEY, CDR2 SVGAGI, per germline. V lost 7 bases and J 6 bases, leaving 18 bases between the germline ends. The CDR3 DNA reads as TGTGCCAGCACCATACGACAAGGTTGGAAGACCCAGTACTTC. The encoded protein is CASTIRQGWKTQYF.

The chain couples TRBV2 to TRBJ2-5; TRBD2 aligns across 8 bases. The V gene end was trimmed by 6 bases and the J gene end by 2 bases; junction bases not matched to a gene: 20. Germline CDR1 SNHLY, CDR2 FYNNEI. The CDR3 contains 19 residues. The CDR3 here is CASSRRRDGGARRQETQYF. The CDR3 DNA reads TGTGCCAGCAGCCGCAGACGGGACGGGGGGGCCAGGAGGCAAGAGACCCAGTACTTC.

The gene calls are TRBV2 and TRBJ1-6; 8 bases agree with TRBD1. The V gene's germline CDR1 is SNHLY and CDR2 FYNNEI. The J segment lost 8 bases and the V segment lost 6 bases, leaving 9 bases of the junction unmatched. This CDR3 region has 15 residues. CDR3 nucleotide sequence: TGTGCCAGCAGGACCGGGACAGGAAGTTATTCACCCCTCCACTTT. Translated: CASRTGTGSYSPLHF.